This TCR beta chain was identified during a study of T cell responses to AZD1222 COVID-19 vaccine. The wider study: Recipients boosted at about 4 weeks or about 12 weeks are pooled. Findings and caveats of the study: Vaccination with two AZD1222 doses was followed by a rise in Spike-specific TCR breadth and depth. Unmutated regions of variants are reportedly targeted by nearly half of spike-specific TCRs.

As regards this clone: Antigen: not known.

V lost 2 bases and J 4 bases, leaving 6 bases between the germline ends. Per germline, CDR1 MNHNY and CDR2 SVGAGI (reference sequence). The CDR3 covers 14 residues. Generated by immunoSEQ multiplex PCR, the TCRdb table keeps only in-frame clones and is missing some. The table shows about 62,000 clones, with 70% to 90% occurring only once. The genes are TRBV6-6 and TRBJ1-6; no definite D call. The clonotype originates from an adult in good health. The sample here was peripheral blood, taken on day 0 of AZD1222 vaccination. The CDR3 nucleotides read TGTGCCAGCAGTTACAGGCAGTATAATTCACCCCTCCACTTT. Translated, it gives CASSYRQYNSPLHF.